Detailed here is one T cell receptor (beta chain). Its antigen is not known. This record comes from a study of T-cell reconstitution after alpha-beta-depleted transplantation in children. Study outcomes and limitations: T-cell counts and diversity at one year following transplant were attributed mainly to newly produced T cells.

Unique molecular identifiers were used in preparing the TCRbeta library. TCRdb used MiXCR to reprocess the PCR reads, holding one entry per CDR3 protein. The table has about a million distinct CDR3 sequences, roughly 29% seen once. The material was PBMCs, mostly from graft donor cells, obtained 360 days after TCRalphabeta/CD19-depleted stem cell transplant. This clonotype originated in a boy younger than two who had a stem cell transplant for SCID, so the T cells may come from the graft donor.

The CDR3 loop reads CASSPVGSGTEAFF. CDR3 DNA sequence: TGTGCCAGCAGCCCCGTAGGGTCGGGAACTGAAGCTTTCTTT. The V call is TRBV2, the J call TRBJ1-1, with D unclear. Germline loops: CDR1 SNHLY, CDR2 FYNNEI. CDR3 length: 14 amino acids. V was shortened by 6 bases and J by 5 bases, with 16 bases between the two germline ends.